This paragraph covers one T cell receptor (beta chain) sequence. The entry originates in a study of ipilimumab plus nivolumab after autologous stem cell transplantation. On the study more broadly: The DLBCL cohort had primary refractory and relapsed disease, with 18-month progression-free survival of around 86% and 29%.

This CDR3 has 15 amino acids. Germline assignment: CDR1 SGHVS and CDR2 FNYEAQ. Trimming cost V 4 bases and J 10 bases; bases outside gene matches: 8. Patients got ipilimumab 1 mg/kg beginning 14 to 28 days post-transplant. Some clones are missing from TCRdb's copy, which holds only in-frame ones; the method was immunoSEQ multiplex PCR. Among around 84,000 clones, around 80% were seen once, and the ten largest hold approximately 2.2%. The chain carries TRBV7-6 and TRBJ2-1; 12 bases align to TRBD2. The TCR sequence derives from a male donor with diffuse large B-cell lymphoma. This sample comprised PBMCs, obtained in a trial of ipilimumab plus nivolumab as post-transplant consolidation. CDR3 sequence reads: CASSSLAGGQQEQFF. The CDR3 coding sequence is TGTGCCAGCAGCTCCCTAGCGGGGGGGCAGCAAGAGCAGTTCTTC.